This T cell receptor (beta chain) was sequenced in a study of identical twins. MiXCR was run by TCRdb on the 5' RACE reads, yielding one entry per CDR3 protein. The repertoire holds roughly 250,000 distinct CDR3 sequences, 7.5% seen once, with roughly 5% in the top ten. V gave up 0 bases and J gave up 5 bases, with 9 bases separating them. Germline CDR1 and CDR2: SGDLS and YYNGEE. This CDR3 contains 14 residues. This same sample was also taken into another study, of yellow fever vaccine responses in identical twins.

This chain uses TRBV9 with TRBJ2-1; D gene unclear. The TCR sequence derives from a woman between 18 and 29 years old in good health. Sequencing input: CD8+ T cells sorted from blood. As DNA, the CDR3 is TGTGCCAGCAGCGTAGATCAAGCAAACAATGAGCAGTTCTTC. Translated, it gives CASSVDQANNEQFF.